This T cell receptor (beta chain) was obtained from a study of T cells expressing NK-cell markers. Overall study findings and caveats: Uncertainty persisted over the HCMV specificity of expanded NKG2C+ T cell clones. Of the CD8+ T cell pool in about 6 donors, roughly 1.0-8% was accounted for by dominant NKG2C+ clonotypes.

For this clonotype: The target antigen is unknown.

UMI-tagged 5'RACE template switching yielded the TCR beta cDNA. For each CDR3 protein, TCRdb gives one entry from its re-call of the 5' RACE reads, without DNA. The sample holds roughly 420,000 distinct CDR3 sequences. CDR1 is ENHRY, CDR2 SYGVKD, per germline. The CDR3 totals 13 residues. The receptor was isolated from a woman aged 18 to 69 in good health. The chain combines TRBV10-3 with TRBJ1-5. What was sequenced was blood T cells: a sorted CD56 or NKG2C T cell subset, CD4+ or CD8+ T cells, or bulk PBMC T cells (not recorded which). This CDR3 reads CAIRDGYNQPQHF.